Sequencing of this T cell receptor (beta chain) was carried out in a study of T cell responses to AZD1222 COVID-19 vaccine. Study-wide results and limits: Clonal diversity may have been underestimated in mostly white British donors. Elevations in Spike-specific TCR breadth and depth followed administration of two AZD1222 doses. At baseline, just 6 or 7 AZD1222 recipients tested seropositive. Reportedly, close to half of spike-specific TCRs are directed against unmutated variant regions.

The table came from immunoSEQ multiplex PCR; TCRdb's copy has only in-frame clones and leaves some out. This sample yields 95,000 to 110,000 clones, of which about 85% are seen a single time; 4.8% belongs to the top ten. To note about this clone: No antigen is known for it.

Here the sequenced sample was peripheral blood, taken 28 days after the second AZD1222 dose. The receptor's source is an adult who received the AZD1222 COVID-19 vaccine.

The CDR3 nucleotides read TGTGCCAGCAGTCCAACCGGAGGCCCCAATGTGGAGCAGTTCTTC. The encoded protein is CASSPTGGPNVEQFF. The V and J genes are TRBV6-5 and TRBJ2-1; tentative D call: TRBD2 (5 bases). The germline gives CDR1 MNHEY, CDR2 SVGAGI. This CDR3 spans 15 amino acids. The V and J ends lost 5 bases and 10 bases respectively, with 21 bases between them.